This is a list of T cell receptor beta chains from one sample in a study of blood T cell repertoires in COVID-19. TCRdb's table, derived via immunoSEQ multiplex PCR, lists solely in-frame clones and lacks some. Of some 160,000 clones listed, approximately 88% are singletons. Sequenced material: peripheral blood. Every receptor here comes from a man aged 55 to 69 with acute or convalescent COVID-19. CDR3s include the opening cysteine and the closing phenylalanine or tryptophan. The D gene is left open where the match is weak. Rows may omit the clone size; those that give it use once, few, many or a size class.

j_call d_call v_call clone_size cdr3_aa cdr3_nt
TRBJ1-3 . TRBV5-1 . CASSPRDTGGNTIYF TGCGCCAGCAGCCCCCGGGACACCGGGGGAAACACCATATATTTT
TRBJ2-1 TRBD1 TRBV18 . CASSRDRVGNEQFF TGTGCCAGCTCACGGGACAGGGTGGGGAATGAGCAGTTCTTC
TRBJ2-3 TRBD2 TRBV10-3 . CAIRRTSGGGSDTQYF TGTGCCATCAGGAGGACTAGCGGCGGGGGGTCAGATACGCAGTATTTT
TRBJ1-2 . TRBV29-1 . CSVLSNYGYTF TGCAGCGTCTTGTCTAACTATGGCTACACCTTC
TRBJ1-3 . TRBV7-2 . CASSLWYSGGNTIYF TGTGCCAGCAGCTTATGGTACAGCGGGGGAAACACCATATATTTT
TRBJ2-3 TRBD2 TRBV6-1 . CASSDQTSGPTDTQYF TGTGCCAGCAGTGACCAGACTAGCGGACCCACAGATACGCAGTATTTT
TRBJ2-3 TRBD2 TRBV5-8 . CASSLAGEDTQYF TGTGCCAGCAGCCTAGCGGGGGAGGATACGCAGTATTTT
TRBJ1-5 . TRBV19 . CASSIGTGSRNQPQHF TGTGCCAGTAGTATTGGAACAGGCTCTCGCAATCAGCCCCAGCATTTT
TRBJ2-2 . TRBV4-2 . CASSLGGQLFF TGTGCCAGCAGCCTGGGGGGGCAGCTGTTTTTT
TRBJ1-2 TRBD1 TRBV6-5 once CASLPGGNYGYTF TGTGCCAGCTTACCAGGGGGCAACTATGGCTACACCTTC
TRBJ2-7 . TRBV11-2 . CASSPSTVGYEQYF TGTGCCAGCAGCCCTTCGACAGTGGGCTACGAGCAGTACTTC
TRBJ2-7 . TRBV6-1 . CASSEVSRVHEQYF TGTGCCAGCAGTGAAGTTAGCAGGGTCCACGAGCAGTACTTC
TRBJ2-3 . TRBV20-1 . CSARAGTRGYF TGCAGTGCTAGAGCGGGGACTCGCGGGTATTTT
TRBJ2-7 TRBD1 TRBV4-3 . CASSQGQGSSYEQYF TGCGCCAGCAGCCAAGGACAGGGATCTTCCTACGAGCAGTACTTC
TRBJ1-2 TRBD1 TRBV10-2 . CASRAGGAVVGYTF TGCGCCAGCAGGGCAGGGGGCGCGGTTGTTGGCTACACCTTC
TRBJ1-2 TRBD1 TRBV9 . CASSQTTIDRGLSYTF TGTGCCAGCAGCCAAACCACGATAGACAGGGGGCTTAGCTACACCTTC
TRBJ1-4 . TRBV3-1/TRBV3-2 . CASSQGGRRHGEKLFF TGTGCCAGCAGCCAAGGCGGGCGCCGCCACGGTGAAAAACTGTTTTTT
TRBJ1-1 . TRBV15 . CATSRDSNEAFF TGTGCCACCAGCAGAGATTCTAATGAAGCTTTCTTT
TRBJ2-7 . TRBV6-2/TRBV6-3 . CASSYSAGYEQYF TGTGCCAGCAGTTACTCGGCAGGGTACGAGCAGTACTTC
TRBJ2-3 TRBD2 TRBV7-2 once CASSLVPGGLAGSTDTQYF TGTGCCAGCAGCTTAGTGCCGGGAGGGCTAGCGGGGTCAACAGATACGCAGTATTTT
TRBJ2-7 TRBD1 TRBV5-1 . CASSPRQGSAYEQYF TGCGCCAGCAGCCCCCGACAGGGATCGGCCTACGAGCAGTACTTC
TRBJ1-1 . TRBV5-1 . CASSLGGAGVDTEAFF TGCGCCAGCAGCTTGGGCGGAGCAGGGGTGGACACTGAAGCTTTCTTT
TRBJ2-2 . TRBV24-1 . CATSGRGNTGELFF TGTGCCACCAGTGGCAGGGGTAACACCGGGGAGCTGTTTTTT
TRBJ1-5 . TRBV6-1 . CASSEFPAGNQPQHF TGTGCCAGCAGTGAATTCCCCGCGGGCAATCAGCCCCAGCATTTT
TRBJ2-3 TRBD2 TRBV7-2 . CASSLRGLLAGGHTDTQYF TGTGCCAGCAGCTTAAGGGGTCTTCTAGCGGGTGGGCACACAGATACGCAGTATTTT
TRBJ1-6 . TRBV4-2 . CASSQDRAGSSPLHF TGTGCCAGCAGCCAAGATAGGGCCGGGAGTTCACCCCTCCACTTT
TRBJ1-2 . TRBV27 . CASSFFGYTF TGTGCCAGCAGTTTCTTTGGCTACACCTTC
TRBJ1-1 . TRBV20-1 . CSASKSGGGGTEAFF TGCAGTGCTAGTAAAAGCGGAGGTGGTGGCACTGAAGCTTTCTTT
TRBJ1-2 . TRBV19 . CASSIGQFPIYGYTF TGTGCCAGTAGTATAGGACAATTTCCTATCTATGGCTACACCTTC
TRBJ1-2 . TRBV19 . CASSARRGGSYGYTF TGTGCCAGTAGTGCTCGGAGGGGAGGATCCTATGGCTACACCTTC
TRBJ1-2 . TRBV27 . CASRQSGARGYTF TGTGCCAGCAGACAGTCAGGGGCTCGTGGCTACACCTTC
TRBJ2-3 TRBD2 TRBV6-2/TRBV6-3 . CASSPPRGGTDTQYF TGTGCCAGCAGTCCCCCCCGGGGGGGCACAGATACGCAGTATTTT
TRBJ1-5 . TRBV4-3 . CASSPSAERLSNQPQHF TGCGCCAGCAGCCCCTCCGCGGAAAGGCTAAGCAATCAGCCCCAGCATTTT
TRBJ1-3 . TRBV12-3/TRBV12-4 . CASSLEGLGLLYF TGTGCCAGCAGTTTAGAGGGGCTAGGGCTGCTATATTTT
TRBJ2-3 TRBD1 TRBV6-1 . CASSEAVVPGQGGTDTQYF TGTGCCAGCAGTGAAGCCGTAGTACCGGGACAGGGAGGAACAGATACGCAGTATTTT
TRBJ1-5 TRBD1 TRBV19 . CASRSTGGLDQPQHF TGTGCCAGTAGATCCACAGGGGGGTTGGATCAGCCCCAGCATTTT